This T cell receptor (beta chain) was observed in a study of siplizumab effects on memory and regulatory T cells. Study findings and constraints: It was not possible to assign a naive or memory phenotype to roughly 80-95% of proliferating CD4+ or CD8+ clones. Siplizumab significantly decreased alloreactive sequences from unstimulated CD4+ memory cells.

The repertoire was sequenced with immunoSEQ multiplex PCR; TCRdb's copy has only in-frame clones and lacks some. The table includes 80,000 to 130,000 clones, roughly nine tenths detected once. The CDR3 spans 15 residues. Germline assignment: CDR1 SGHDT and CDR2 YYEEEE. Between the trimmed V and J ends, which lost 1 base and 1 base, there was a span of 8 bases. To note about this clone: The target antigen is unknown.

What was sequenced was Tregs sorted from blood. The rearrangement uses TRBV5-6 and TRBJ2-2; D remains unclear. The origin of this receptor is a human donor in good health. CDR3 nucleotide sequence: TGTGCCAGCAGCTTGTATTTGTTGAACACCGGGGAGCTGTTTTTT. Its translation is CASSLYLLNTGELFF.